The entry below gives a single TCR beta chain sequence along with its context. The sample comes from a study of blood T cell repertoires in COVID-19. The overall study: The samples span acute and convalescent COVID-19 from the United States, Italy and Spain. T cells, B-cell-depleted T cells, or PBMCs provided the cDNA or gDNA that served as material.

Original methodology: Amplified reference gene primers provided the basis for estimating nucleated cell counts. Only in-frame clones appear in the TCRdb table, and some are missing; sequencing was by immunoSEQ multiplex PCR. D and trimming come from the DNA, and the V and J calls and clone size come from that table. The sample yields under 200,000 clones, 80% to 90% seen once. The CDR3 is 14 residues long. The ends were cut back, 0 bases at V and 7 bases at J, with 8 bases in the middle. Germline V gene sequence: CDR1 SGDLS, CDR2 YYNGEE. The origin of this receptor is a man younger than 45 with active or convalescent COVID-19. This rearrangement joins TRBV9 to TRBJ1-6; TRBD1 might be the D (5 bases). The sample consisted of peripheral blood. CDR3 amino acids: CASSVAQANSPLHF. The CDR3 region has the DNA TGTGCCAGCAGCGTAGCACAGGCCAATTCACCCCTCCACTTT. Full variable domain (missing parts from reference TRBV9 and TRBJ1-6): DSGVTQTPKHLITATGQRVTLRCSPRSGDLSVYWYQQSLDQGLQFLIQYYNGEERAKGNILERFSAQQFPDLHSELNLSSLELGDSALYFCASSVAQANSPLHFGNGTRLTVT.